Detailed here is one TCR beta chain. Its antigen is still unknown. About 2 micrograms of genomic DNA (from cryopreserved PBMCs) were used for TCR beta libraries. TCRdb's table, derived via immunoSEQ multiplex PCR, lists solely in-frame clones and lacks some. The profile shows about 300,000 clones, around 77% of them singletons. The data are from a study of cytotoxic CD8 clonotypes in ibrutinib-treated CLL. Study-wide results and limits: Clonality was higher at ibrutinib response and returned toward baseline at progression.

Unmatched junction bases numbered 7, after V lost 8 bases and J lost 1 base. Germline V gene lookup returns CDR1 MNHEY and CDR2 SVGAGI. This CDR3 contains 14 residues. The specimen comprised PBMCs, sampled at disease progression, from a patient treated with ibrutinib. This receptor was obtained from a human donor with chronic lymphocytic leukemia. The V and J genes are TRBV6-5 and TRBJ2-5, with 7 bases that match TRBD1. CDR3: CASRSSGGQETQYF. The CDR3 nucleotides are TGTGCCAGCCGCTCCTCAGGGGGCCAAGAGACCCAGTACTTC.